A selection of T cell receptor beta chains follows, all from one sample in a study of memory CD4+ T cells and cytomegalovirus serostatus. The table came from immunoSEQ multiplex PCR; TCRdb's copy has only in-frame clones and leaves some out. Of about 25,000 clones in the sample, about 80% were seen once. Input material: memory CD4+ T cells from blood. These TCRs come from an adult in good health and CMV-seronegative. Each CDR3 is given with its conserved first and last residue. Each record gives: J gene, D gene, V gene, clone size, CDR3 protein, CDR3 DNA. D genes are given only for firm matches. Not every row has a clone size; where given, it reads once, few, many or a size class.

J gene: TRBJ2-1; D gene: TRBD2; V gene: TRBV14; clone size: once; CDR3 protein: CASSQASGSGIEQFF; CDR3 DNA: TGTGCCAGCAGCCAAGCTAGCGGGAGTGGTATTGAGCAGTTCTTC
J gene: TRBJ1-5; D gene: -; V gene: TRBV10-2; clone size: once; CDR3 protein: CASSEWNQPQHF; CDR3 DNA: TGCGCCAGCAGTGAGTGGAATCAGCCCCAGCATTTT
J gene: TRBJ2-1; D gene: TRBD2; V gene: TRBV4-3; clone size: -; CDR3 protein: CASSQDHASGGYNEQFF; CDR3 DNA: TGCGCCAGCAGCCAAGATCATGCTAGCGGAGGTTACAATGAGCAGTTCTTC
J gene: TRBJ2-5; D gene: -; V gene: TRBV7-9; clone size: -; CDR3 protein: CASSSQETQYF; CDR3 DNA: TGTGCCAGCAGTTCCCAAGAGACCCAGTACTTC
J gene: TRBJ2-3; D gene: TRBD1; V gene: TRBV5-8; clone size: -; CDR3 protein: CASSGGQGGLADTQYF; CDR3 DNA: TGTGCCAGCAGCGGGGGACAGGGCGGGTTAGCGGATACGCAGTATTTT
J gene: TRBJ1-1; D gene: -; V gene: TRBV6-6; clone size: few; CDR3 protein: CASSAQTGTGGTEAFF; CDR3 DNA: TGTGCCAGCAGTGCCCAGACAGGTACGGGAGGCACTGAAGCTTTCTTT
J gene: TRBJ2-5; D gene: -; V gene: TRBV6-1; clone size: -; CDR3 protein: CASSEVMGQQETQYF; CDR3 DNA: TGTGCCAGCAGTGAAGTTATGGGGCAGCAAGAGACCCAGTACTTC
J gene: TRBJ1-2; D gene: -; V gene: TRBV18; clone size: few; CDR3 protein: CASSPPRQSYGYTF; CDR3 DNA: TGTGCCAGCTCACCACCACGTCAGAGCTATGGCTACACCTTC
J gene: TRBJ2-7; D gene: -; V gene: TRBV6-6; clone size: -; CDR3 protein: CASSGTYEQYF; CDR3 DNA: TGTGCCAGCAGTGGCACCTACGAGCAGTACTTC
J gene: TRBJ1-3; D gene: -; V gene: TRBV5-8; clone size: once; CDR3 protein: CASSRRVAGNTIYF; CDR3 DNA: TGTGCCAGCAGCAGGAGGGTAGCTGGAAACACCATATATTTT
J gene: TRBJ2-1; D gene: TRBD2; V gene: TRBV18; clone size: -; CDR3 protein: CASSPMTGGYGNEQFF; CDR3 DNA: TGTGCCAGCTCCCCTATGACGGGGGGATATGGTAATGAGCAGTTCTTC
J gene: TRBJ2-1; D gene: -; V gene: TRBV29-1; clone size: -; CDR3 protein: CSVRRDGDNEQFF; CDR3 DNA: TGCAGCGTACGCCGGGACGGCGACAATGAGCAGTTCTTC
J gene: TRBJ2-3; D gene: -; V gene: TRBV11-2; clone size: -; CDR3 protein: CASSRIVDTQYF; CDR3 DNA: TGTGCCAGCAGCCGTATAGTAGATACGCAGTATTTT
J gene: TRBJ1-1; D gene: TRBD1; V gene: TRBV6-5; clone size: -; CDR3 protein: CASSKQGGNTEAFF; CDR3 DNA: TGTGCCAGCAGCAAACAGGGGGGGAACACTGAAGCTTTCTTT
J gene: TRBJ2-6; D gene: -; V gene: TRBV5-1; clone size: -; CDR3 protein: CASSLVRGNSGANVLTF; CDR3 DNA: TGCGCCAGCAGCTTGGTTCGTGGGAACTCTGGGGCCAACGTCCTGACTTTC
J gene: TRBJ2-5; D gene: TRBD1; V gene: TRBV7-9; clone size: -; CDR3 protein: CASSRLGQGAYETQYF; CDR3 DNA: TGTGCCAGCAGCCGACTGGGACAGGGGGCGTATGAGACCCAGTACTTC
J gene: TRBJ2-6; D gene: -; V gene: TRBV25-1; clone size: -; CDR3 protein: CASSQLPTGQSRANVLTF; CDR3 DNA: TGTGCCAGCAGTCAATTACCAACTGGACAAAGTCGGGCCAACGTCCTGACTTTC
J gene: TRBJ1-2; D gene: TRBD1; V gene: TRBV7-2; clone size: -; CDR3 protein: CASSIDRVAGYTF; CDR3 DNA: TGTGCCAGCAGCATCGACAGGGTCGCTGGCTACACCTTC
J gene: TRBJ2-4; D gene: -; V gene: TRBV30; clone size: -; CDR3 protein: CASSRGNIQYF; CDR3 DNA: TGTGCCTCTTCTAGGGGTAACATTCAGTACTTC
J gene: TRBJ2-5; D gene: -; V gene: TRBV10-3; clone size: -; CDR3 protein: CAISESKGQETQYF; CDR3 DNA: TGTGCCATCAGTGAGTCGAAAGGCCAAGAGACCCAGTACTTC
J gene: TRBJ2-3; D gene: -; V gene: TRBV21-1; clone size: -; CDR3 protein: CASSRRAGDTQYF; CDR3 DNA: TGTGCCAGCAGCCGAAGGGCGGGAGATACGCAGTATTTT
J gene: TRBJ2-1; D gene: -; V gene: TRBV9; clone size: -; CDR3 protein: CASSVDGSYNEQFF; CDR3 DNA: TGTGCCAGCAGCGTAGACGGGTCCTACAATGAGCAGTTCTTC
J gene: TRBJ2-2; D gene: TRBD2; V gene: TRBV5-6; clone size: -; CDR3 protein: CASAWFGGGVAGELFF; CDR3 DNA: TGTGCCAGCGCATGGTTTGGGGGGGGAGTTGCCGGGGAGCTGTTTTTT
J gene: TRBJ2-2; D gene: -; V gene: TRBV5-4; clone size: -; CDR3 protein: CASSPSGTANTGELFF; CDR3 DNA: TGTGCCAGCAGCCCGAGTGGGACTGCGAACACCGGGGAGCTGTTTTTT
J gene: TRBJ2-7; D gene: -; V gene: TRBV7-9; clone size: -; CDR3 protein: CASSPSRDTITYEQYF; CDR3 DNA: TGTGCCAGCAGCCCCTCCAGGGACACAATTACCTACGAGCAGTACTTC
J gene: TRBJ1-2; D gene: TRBD1; V gene: TRBV28; clone size: -; CDR3 protein: CASRVSGTGGYTF; CDR3 DNA: TGTGCCAGCAGGGTATCCGGGACAGGGGGCTACACCTTC
J gene: TRBJ2-7; D gene: TRBD1; V gene: TRBV18; clone size: -; CDR3 protein: CASSLPGTGGDEQYF; CDR3 DNA: TGTGCCAGCTCACTTCCCGGGACAGGGGGGGACGAGCAGTACTTC
J gene: TRBJ1-2; D gene: -; V gene: TRBV28; clone size: -; CDR3 protein: CASSPPQVRNYGYTF; CDR3 DNA: TGTGCCAGCAGTCCACCCCAGGTGCGGAACTATGGCTACACCTTC
J gene: TRBJ1-1; D gene: -; V gene: TRBV27; clone size: -; CDR3 protein: CASRTPDKNTEAFF; CDR3 DNA: TGTGCCAGCAGGACCCCGGACAAGAACACTGAAGCTTTCTTT
J gene: TRBJ2-1; D gene: -; V gene: TRBV7-9; clone size: -; CDR3 protein: CASSLEASSYNEQFF; CDR3 DNA: TGTGCCAGCAGCTTAGAGGCCAGCTCCTACAATGAGCAGTTCTTC
J gene: TRBJ2-1; D gene: TRBD1; V gene: TRBV19; clone size: few; CDR3 protein: CASSPQGQGTYNEQFF; CDR3 DNA: TGTGCCAGTAGTCCCCAGGGACAGGGGACCTACAATGAGCAGTTCTTC
J gene: TRBJ2-1; D gene: -; V gene: TRBV18; clone size: -; CDR3 protein: CASSPDRDNEQFF; CDR3 DNA: TGTGCCAGCTCACCGGACAGAGACAATGAGCAGTTCTTC
J gene: TRBJ1-1; D gene: -; V gene: TRBV6-5; clone size: -; CDR3 protein: CASSYGAGTSEAFF; CDR3 DNA: TGTGCCAGCAGTTACGGGGCAGGGACGAGTGAAGCTTTCTTT
J gene: TRBJ1-2; D gene: -; V gene: TRBV27; clone size: -; CDR3 protein: CASSSLSGVGTYGYTF; CDR3 DNA: TGTGCCAGCAGTTCCCTCTCAGGGGTGGGGACCTATGGCTACACCTTC
J gene: TRBJ2-3; D gene: -; V gene: TRBV6-1; clone size: -; CDR3 protein: CASSENGISTDTQYF; CDR3 DNA: TGTGCCAGCAGCGAAAACGGAATTAGCACAGATACGCAGTATTTT
J gene: TRBJ2-7; D gene: TRBD1; V gene: TRBV2; clone size: once; CDR3 protein: CASTGDRAYEQYF; CDR3 DNA: TGTGCCAGCACCGGAGACAGGGCCTACGAGCAGTACTTC
J gene: TRBJ1-2; D gene: TRBD1; V gene: TRBV29-1; clone size: -; CDR3 protein: CSVVGQVNYGYTF; CDR3 DNA: TGCAGCGTTGTAGGACAGGTTAACTATGGCTACACCTTC
J gene: TRBJ2-7; D gene: TRBD1; V gene: TRBV6-1; clone size: -; CDR3 protein: CASRTGQGTSYEQYF; CDR3 DNA: TGTGCCAGCAGGACGGGACAGGGCACCTCCTACGAGCAGTACTTC
J gene: TRBJ1-1; D gene: TRBD1; V gene: TRBV7-2; clone size: -; CDR3 protein: CASSRTGNSPEAFF; CDR3 DNA: TGTGCCAGCAGCCGGACAGGGAACTCCCCTGAAGCTTTCTTT
J gene: TRBJ2-1; D gene: -; V gene: TRBV5-8; clone size: -; CDR3 protein: CASSLSRVSNEQFF; CDR3 DNA: TGTGCCAGCAGCTTGAGCAGGGTCAGCAATGAGCAGTTCTTC
J gene: TRBJ2-2; D gene: -; V gene: TRBV11-3; clone size: few; CDR3 protein: CASSRAGELFF; CDR3 DNA: TGTGCCAGCTCAAGGGCCGGGGAGCTGTTTTTT
J gene: TRBJ1-5; D gene: -; V gene: TRBV7-2; clone size: -; CDR3 protein: CASSFRSGDQPQHF; CDR3 DNA: TGTGCCAGCAGCTTTAGGTCGGGTGATCAGCCCCAGCATTTT
J gene: TRBJ1-5; D gene: -; V gene: TRBV6-1; clone size: -; CDR3 protein: CAGGVIGQPQHF; CDR3 DNA: TGTGCAGGGGGGGTCATTGGTCAGCCCCAGCATTTT
J gene: TRBJ2-1; D gene: TRBD2; V gene: TRBV29-1; clone size: -; CDR3 protein: CSVEEAGGPFLYNEQFF; CDR3 DNA: TGCAGCGTTGAAGAAGCGGGGGGGCCGTTCCTATACAATGAGCAGTTCTTC
J gene: TRBJ1-1; D gene: -; V gene: TRBV11-2; clone size: -; CDR3 protein: CASSLNAPGGTEAFF; CDR3 DNA: TGTGCCAGCAGCCTTAATGCCCCGGGCGGGACTGAAGCTTTCTTT
J gene: TRBJ1-5; D gene: -; V gene: TRBV6-5; clone size: -; CDR3 protein: CASSPGVHQPQHF; CDR3 DNA: TGTGCCAGCAGCCCGGGGGTCCATCAGCCCCAGCATTTT
J gene: TRBJ1-5; D gene: -; V gene: TRBV5-5; clone size: -; CDR3 protein: CASNPGGSNQPQHF; CDR3 DNA: TGTGCCAGCAACCCGGGGGGGAGCAATCAGCCCCAGCATTTT
J gene: TRBJ1-1; D gene: -; V gene: TRBV6-1; clone size: few; CDR3 protein: CASRSMHLNTEAFF; CDR3 DNA: TGTGCCAGCAGGTCGATGCACCTCAACACTGAAGCTTTCTTT
J gene: TRBJ2-3; D gene: -; V gene: TRBV6-1; clone size: once; CDR3 protein: CATLALNTQYF; CDR3 DNA: TGTGCCACCTTAGCTCTAAATACGCAGTATTTT
J gene: TRBJ2-7; D gene: -; V gene: TRBV30; clone size: -; CDR3 protein: CAWSVRGGGGFREQYF; CDR3 DNA: TGTGCCTGGAGTGTAAGAGGGGGTGGGGGGTTTCGCGAGCAGTACTTC
J gene: TRBJ2-1; D gene: TRBD2; V gene: TRBV7-6; clone size: -; CDR3 protein: CASSLAALAGYNEQFF; CDR3 DNA: TGTGCCAGCAGCTTAGCCGCTCTAGCGGGCTACAATGAGCAGTTCTTC
J gene: TRBJ2-7; D gene: TRBD2; V gene: TRBV7-2; clone size: -; CDR3 protein: CASSLTAGGNYEQYF; CDR3 DNA: TGTGCCAGCAGCTTAACAGCGGGAGGGAATTACGAGCAGTACTTC
J gene: TRBJ2-5; D gene: TRBD2; V gene: TRBV9; clone size: -; CDR3 protein: CASSVGLSGRRRQETQYF; CDR3 DNA: TGTGCCAGCAGCGTAGGTCTTAGCGGGAGACGCAGACAAGAGACCCAGTACTTC
J gene: TRBJ2-5; D gene: -; V gene: TRBV15; clone size: -; CDR3 protein: CATSRAETQYF; CDR3 DNA: TGTGCCACCAGCAGAGCAGAGACCCAGTACTTC
J gene: TRBJ2-2; D gene: TRBD2; V gene: TRBV7-6; clone size: -; CDR3 protein: CASSLSRLVAGATTGELFF; CDR3 DNA: TGTGCCAGCAGCTTATCGAGGTTGGTAGCGGGAGCTACTACCGGGGAGCTGTTTTTT
J gene: TRBJ1-1; D gene: TRBD1; V gene: TRBV6-5; clone size: -; CDR3 protein: CASSSRTGEAFF; CDR3 DNA: TGTGCCAGCAGTTCCCGGACAGGGGAAGCTTTCTTT
J gene: TRBJ1-1; D gene: -; V gene: TRBV25-1; clone size: -; CDR3 protein: CASSYLSEAFF; CDR3 DNA: TGTGCCAGCAGTTACCTATCTGAAGCTTTCTTT
J gene: TRBJ2-7; D gene: -; V gene: TRBV7-2; clone size: -; CDR3 protein: CASSSSSGWYEQYF; CDR3 DNA: TGTGCCAGCAGCTCGTCAAGCGGCTGGTACGAGCAGTACTTC
J gene: TRBJ2-7; D gene: -; V gene: TRBV7-2; clone size: -; CDR3 protein: CASSRQDGYYEQYF; CDR3 DNA: TGTGCCAGCAGCCGTCAGGACGGATACTACGAGCAGTACTTC
J gene: TRBJ1-1; D gene: -; V gene: TRBV30; clone size: -; CDR3 protein: CAWSPSTLTTEAFF; CDR3 DNA: TGTGCCTGGAGTCCTTCGACCTTGACAACTGAAGCTTTCTTT